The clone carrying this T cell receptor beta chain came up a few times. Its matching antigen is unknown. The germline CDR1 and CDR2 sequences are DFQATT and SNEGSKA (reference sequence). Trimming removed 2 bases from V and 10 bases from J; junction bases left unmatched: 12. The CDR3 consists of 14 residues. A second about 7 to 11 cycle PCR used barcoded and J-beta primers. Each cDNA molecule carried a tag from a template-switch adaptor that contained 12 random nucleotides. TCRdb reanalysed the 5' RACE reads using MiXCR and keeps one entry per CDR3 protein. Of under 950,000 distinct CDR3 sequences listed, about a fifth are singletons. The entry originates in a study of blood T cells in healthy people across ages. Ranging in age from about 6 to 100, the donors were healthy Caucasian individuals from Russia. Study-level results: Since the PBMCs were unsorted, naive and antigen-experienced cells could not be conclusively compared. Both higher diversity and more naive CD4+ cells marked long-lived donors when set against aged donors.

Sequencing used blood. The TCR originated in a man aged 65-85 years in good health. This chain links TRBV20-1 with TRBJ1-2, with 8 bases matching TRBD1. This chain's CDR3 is CSARLRGRLELYTF. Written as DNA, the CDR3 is TGCAGTGCTAGACTCAGGGGGCGCTTAGAACTCTACACCTTC.